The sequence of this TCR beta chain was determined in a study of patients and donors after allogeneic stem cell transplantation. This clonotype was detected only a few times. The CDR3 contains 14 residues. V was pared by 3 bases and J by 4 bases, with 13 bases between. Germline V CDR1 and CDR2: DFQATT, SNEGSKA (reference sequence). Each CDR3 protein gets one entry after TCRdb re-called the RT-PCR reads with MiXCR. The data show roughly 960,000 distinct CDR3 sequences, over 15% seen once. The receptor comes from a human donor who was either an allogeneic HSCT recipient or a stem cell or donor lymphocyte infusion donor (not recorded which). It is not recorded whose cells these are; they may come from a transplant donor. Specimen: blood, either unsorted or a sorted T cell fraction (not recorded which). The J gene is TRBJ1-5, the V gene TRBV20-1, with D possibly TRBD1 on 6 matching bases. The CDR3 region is CSASGGGRNQPQHF. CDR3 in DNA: TGCAGTGCTAGTGGGGGGGGGCGAAATCAGCCCCAGCATTTT.